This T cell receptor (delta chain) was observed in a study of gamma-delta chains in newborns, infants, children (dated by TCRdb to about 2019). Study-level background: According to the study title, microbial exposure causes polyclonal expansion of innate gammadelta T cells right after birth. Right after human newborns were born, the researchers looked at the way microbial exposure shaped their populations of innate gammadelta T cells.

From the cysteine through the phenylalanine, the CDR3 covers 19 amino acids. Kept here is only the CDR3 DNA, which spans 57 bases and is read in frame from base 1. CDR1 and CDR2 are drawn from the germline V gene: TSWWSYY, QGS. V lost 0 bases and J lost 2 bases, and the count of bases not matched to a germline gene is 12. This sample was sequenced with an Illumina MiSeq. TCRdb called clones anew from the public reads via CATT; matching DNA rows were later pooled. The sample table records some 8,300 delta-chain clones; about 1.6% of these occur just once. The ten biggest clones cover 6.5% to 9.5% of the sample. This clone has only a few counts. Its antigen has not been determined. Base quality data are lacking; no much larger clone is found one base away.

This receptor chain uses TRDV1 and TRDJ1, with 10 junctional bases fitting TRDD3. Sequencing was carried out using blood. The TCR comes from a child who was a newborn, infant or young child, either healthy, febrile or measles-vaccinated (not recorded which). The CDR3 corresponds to CALGELGTGGSPLTDKLIF. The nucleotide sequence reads TGTGCTCTTGGGGAACTAGGTACTGGGGGATCCCCGTTAACCGATAAACTCATCTTT.